This T cell receptor (beta chain) was observed in a study of blood T cell repertoires in COVID-19. Study-level information: T cells, B-cell-depleted T cells, or PBMCs supplied cDNA or gDNA.

Libraries were prepared by immunoSEQ multiplex PCR; TCRdb keeps only in-frame clonotypes and omits some of them. Counted here are tens of thousands of clones, approximately 88% occurring once; the ten biggest clones make up 2.7%. Trimming removed 2 bases from V and 7 bases from J; junction bases left unmatched: 9. Germline values: CDR1 LGHDT, CDR2 YNNKEL (reference sequence). CDR3 length equals 16 residues. Sequences were obtained from peripheral blood. The chain combines TRBV3-1 (or the pseudogene TRBV3-2) with TRBJ1-5; 9 bases align to TRBD1. The sequence was obtained from a man aged 45 to 65 with COVID-19, enrolled during active disease. CDR3: CASSQTWDRARQPQHF. In DNA, the CDR3 is TGTGCCAGCAGCCAAACCTGGGACAGGGCTCGACAGCCCCAGCATTTT.